These 14 T cell receptor beta chains came from one sample sequenced in a study of cytomegalovirus exposure and HLA in healthy donors. The PCR made use of 60 Vbeta and 13 Jbeta primers. The data were produced by immunoSEQ multiplex PCR, yet TCRdb's version contains in-frame clones alone and is incomplete. There are some 110,000 clones in the sample; 55% to 75% occur only once, and 8% to 9.5% lies in the top ten. The source material was PBMCs. These receptors came from a young man in good health and CMV-seropositive.

This clone was detected a few times. The rearrangement joins TRBV27 to TRBJ2-3; 10 nucleotides align to TRBD2. Trimming at V came to 5 bases and at J to 5 bases, leaving 4 bases not matched to a gene. The CDR3 is 14 residues long. Germline V gives CDR1 MNHEY, CDR2 SMNVEV (reference sequence). CDR3 region: CASSRAGGGDTQYF. Written as DNA, the CDR3 is TGTGCCAGCAGTCGAGCGGGAGGGGGAGATACGCAGTATTTT.

The J gene is TRBJ2-1, the V gene TRBV19; no reliable D call. The CDR3 has 16 residues. Germline V gene sequence: CDR1 LNHDA, CDR2 SQIVND (reference sequence). The germline V and J ends were trimmed by 0 bases and 3 bases, with 12 bases remaining between them. The CDR3 sequence is CASSIDLVPGYNEQFF. The CDR3 bases are TGTGCCAGTAGTATAGATCTTGTTCCGGGCTACAATGAGCAGTTCTTC.

On this clone itself: Other DNA sequences in this specimen translate into the identical CDR3. The rearrangement uses TRBV13 and TRBJ2-5, with 7 bases lining up with TRBD2. After removal of 1 base from V and 4 bases from J, the junction contained 9 bases not matched to a gene. The germline CDR1 and CDR2 sequences are PRHDT and FYEKMQ (reference sequence). The CDR3 is 16 residues long. The DNA of the CDR3 is TGTGCCAGCAGCTTAGTCGAGGCGGGAGTCTTAGAGACCCAGTACTTC. Residues: CASSLVEAGVLETQYF.

DNA of the CDR3: TGTGCCAGCAGCGTAGGGACAGTCGGGCAAGAGACCCAGTACTTC. Translating gives CASSVGTVGQETQYF. The V and J genes are TRBV9 and TRBJ2-5; TRBD1 might be the D (6 bases). The CDR3 runs to 15 residues. Trimming removed 0 bases from V and 2 bases from J, with 11 bases in between. Looked up from germline, CDR1 is SGDLS and CDR2 is YYNGEE.

This clone was counted only a few times. The chain is built from TRBV11-2 and TRBJ1-2; 7 positions match TRBD1. The length of the CDR3 is 15 residues. Unmatched junction bases numbered 16, after V lost 8 bases and J lost 7 bases. The germline gives CDR1 SGHAT, CDR2 FQNNGV. For the CDR3, the DNA is TGTGCCAGCGCTGGGGGACAGCGAGCGTTTCGTGGCTACACCTTC. Translation gives CASAGGQRAFRGYTF. The whole variable domain, filled in from reference TRBV11-2 and TRBJ1-2, reads EAGVAQSPRYKIIEKRQSVAFWCNPISGHATLYWYQQILGQGPKLLIQFQNNGVVDDSQLPKDRFSAERLKGVDSTLKIQPAKLEDSAVYLCASAGGQRAFRGYTFGSGTRLTVV.

The J gene is TRBJ2-1, the V gene TRBV27; 8 bases fit TRBD2. Germline V gives CDR1 MNHEY, CDR2 SMNVEV (reference sequence). J lost 2 bases, V lost 3 bases, and 9 bases had no gene match. The CDR3 covers 17 residues. The CDR3 sequence: CASSFPPGRGTYNEQFF. In DNA form, the CDR3 reads TGTGCCAGCAGTTTCCCCCCCGGGAGGGGGACCTACAATGAGCAGTTCTTC.

The J gene is TRBJ2-1, the V gene TRBV9; D possibly corresponds to TRBD1 (6 bases). Trimming removed 3 bases at V and 8 bases at J, with 21 bases between. This CDR3 comprises 16 residues. The V gene's germline CDR1 is SGDLS and CDR2 YYNGEE. CDR3 in amino acids: CASSAPSGAPGHEQFF. The CDR3 DNA is TGTGCCAGCAGCGCCCCGTCAGGGGCTCCCGGGCATGAGCAGTTCTTC.

In nucleotides, the CDR3 is TGTGCCAGCAGCCAAGATCTTGAGGTCCTCTATGGCTACACCTTC. Translation gives CASSQDLEVLYGYTF. The chain recombines TRBV14 with TRBJ1-2; D remains ambiguous. V lost 0 bases to trimming and J lost 4 bases, with 12 bases between them. Germline V gene lookup returns CDR1 SGHDN and CDR2 FVKESK. The CDR3 extends over 15 amino acids.

On this clone: This sample also contains other DNA sequences that code for the same CDR3. The CDR3 bases are TGTGCCAGCAGCGTAGGGGGGGGCGGCAATCAGCCCCAGCATTTT. It is translated as CASSVGGGGNQPQHF. The genes are TRBV9 and TRBJ1-5; a weak D match, TRBD1 (6 bases). This CDR3 contains 15 residues. CDR1 and CDR2 from the germline V gene are SGDLS and YYNGEE. Deletions cut 0 bases from V and 2 bases from J, with 9 bases between.

The chain couples TRBV7-9 to TRBJ1-3; TRBD1 matches at 7 bases. The V gene's germline CDR1 is SEHNR and CDR2 FQNEAQ (reference sequence). V lost 5 bases and J lost 0; bases outside the gene matches: 4. This CDR3 region has 15 residues. CDR3 loop: CASSRQGFSGNTIYF. The CDR3, as DNA: TGTGCCAGCAGCCGACAGGGTTTCTCTGGAAACACCATATATTTT.

This chain joins TRBV2 and TRBJ1-2; 8 bases map to TRBD1. Germline-derived CDR1 and CDR2 are SNHLY and FYNNEI. The ends lost 6 bases at V and 6 bases at J; junction bases unmatched: 18. CDR3 length: 17 amino acids. CDR3 nucleotides: TGTGCCAGCAGCCTCCTAGGACAGGGCAGTCCAGGGGATGGCTACACCTTC. This codes for CASSLLGQGSPGDGYTF.

The chain links TRBV2 to TRBJ2-1, with 9 bases matching TRBD1. The CDR3 covers 12 residues. The junction had 13 bases not matched to a gene; V was cut back by 10 bases and J by 15 bases. The germline V gene encodes CDR1 SNHLY and CDR2 FYNNEI. The CDR3 region has the DNA TGTGCCACCACTTTGTCGGGACAGGGTATGTTCTTC. It specifies CATTLSGQGMFF. Looking up the rest from reference TRBV2 and TRBJ2-1 gives the full variable domain: EPEVTQTPSHQVTQMGQEVILRCVPISNHLYFYWYRQILGQKVEFLVSFYNNEISEKSEIFDDQFSVERPDGSNFTLKIRSTKLEDSAMYFCATTLSGQGMFFGPGTRLTVL.

V is TRBV12-5 and J is TRBJ2-2; unclear D gene. This CDR3 has 16 amino acids. Trimming shortened V by 7 bases and J by 5 bases, and 20 bases separated the two germline ends. Looked up from germline, CDR1 is LGHNT and CDR2 is FRNRAP. The CDR3 loop reads CASEGSPVTLTGELFF. The DNA for the CDR3 is TGTGCTAGTGAAGGTTCGCCAGTGACTTTAACCGGGGAGCTGTTTTTT.

The V and J genes are TRBV5-1 and TRBJ2-1; TRBD1 agrees at 11 bases. This CDR3 contains 15 residues. Germline V gene lookup returns CDR1 SGHRS and CDR2 YFSETQ. Trimming removed 4 bases from V and 6 bases from J; junction bases left unmatched: 6. The CDR3 nucleotides are TGCGCCAGCAGCGACACCGGGACAGGGGGCAATGAGCAGTTCTTC. Protein sequence: CASSDTGTGGNEQFF.